A single T cell receptor (beta chain) is shown here with its context. The PCR employed 60 Vbeta primers together with 13 Jbeta primers. TCRdb's copy holds only in-frame clones and misses some; the assay was immunoSEQ multiplex PCR. This sample carries approximately 80,000 clones, with about 1.1% going to the ten biggest clones. This record belongs to a study of cytomegalovirus exposure and HLA in healthy donors. This CDR3 spans 17 amino acids. The V gene end was trimmed by 2 bases and the J gene end by 0 bases; junction bases not matched to a gene: 5. Looked up from germline, CDR1 is MGHRA and CDR2 is YSYEKL. These donors, healthy bone marrow donors, were studied.

Source material: PBMCs. The TCR sequence derives from a woman in her 30s in good health and CMV-seronegative. This chain joins TRBV4-1 and TRBJ2-1; TRBD2 agrees at 9 bases. CDR3 bases: TGCGCCAGCAGCCAACACGGACTAGCGAGCTCCTACAATGAGCAGTTCTTC. Translation gives CASSQHGLASSYNEQFF.